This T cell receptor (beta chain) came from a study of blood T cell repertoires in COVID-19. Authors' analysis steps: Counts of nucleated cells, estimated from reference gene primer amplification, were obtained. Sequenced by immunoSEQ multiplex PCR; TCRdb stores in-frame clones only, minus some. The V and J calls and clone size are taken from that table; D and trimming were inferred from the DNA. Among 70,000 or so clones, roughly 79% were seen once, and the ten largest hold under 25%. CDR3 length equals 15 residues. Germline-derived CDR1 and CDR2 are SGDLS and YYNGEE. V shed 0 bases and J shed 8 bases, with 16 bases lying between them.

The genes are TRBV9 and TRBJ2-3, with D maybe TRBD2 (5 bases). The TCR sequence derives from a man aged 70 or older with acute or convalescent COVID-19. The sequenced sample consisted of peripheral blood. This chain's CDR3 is CASSVEPAETSTQYF. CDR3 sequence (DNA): TGTGCCAGCAGCGTAGAACCAGCGGAGACCTCTACGCAGTATTTT.